Listed here are 26 T cell receptor beta chains from one sample, sequenced in a study of shared clonotypes between healthy human individuals. The protocol was immunoSEQ multiplex PCR, while the TCRdb copy is restricted to in-frame clones and leaves out a portion. In the table there are fewer than 2.5 million clones, 93% of which are singletons. Source material: naive CD4+ T cells from PBMCs. Subset reported: CD45RA+ positively selected. All receptors come from a young man in good health. Some clones in this sample may be carry-over from other donors' samples.

This chain links TRBV10-2 with TRBJ2-7, with D uncertain. V lost 10 bases and J lost 4, with 17 bases in between. Germline-derived CDR1 and CDR2 are WSHSY and SAAADI. The CDR3 sequence is 13 residues long. The CDR3 nucleotides read TGCGCCACCATGAAGGGCCCCGGGTACGAGCAGTACTTC. It translates to CATMKGPGYEQYF.

The chain recombines TRBV6-5 with TRBJ2-2, with 7 bases matching TRBD2. The J segment lost 6 bases and the V segment lost 2 bases, leaving 0 bases of the junction unmatched. In germline, CDR1 is MNHEY, CDR2 SVGAGI. CDR3 length: 13 residues. As DNA, the CDR3 is TGTGCCAGCAGTTACACTAGCGCCGGGGAGCTGTTTTTT. Translating gives CASSYTSAGELFF.

J is TRBJ2-7 and V is TRBV28; 11 bases map to TRBD2. Germline V gene sequence: CDR1 MDHEN, CDR2 SYDVKM. With 5 bases clipped from V and 2 bases from J, the junction kept 8 bases outside the gene matches. The CDR3 extends over 16 amino acids. The CDR3 reads CASSTMDSGRAYEQYF. In DNA, the CDR3 is TGTGCCAGCAGTACCATGGATAGCGGGAGGGCCTACGAGCAGTACTTC. The complete variable domain, with remaining parts taken from reference TRBV28 and TRBJ2-7, reads DVKVTQSSRYLVKRTGEKVFLECVQDMDHENMFWYRQDPGLGLRLIYFSYDVKMKEKGDIPEGYSVSREKKERFSLILESASTNQTSMYLCASSTMDSGRAYEQYFGPGTRLTVT.

The gene calls are TRBV2 and TRBJ2-1, with 7 nucleotides matching TRBD2. Losses at the gene ends were 7 bases for V and 0 bases for J; bases not matched to a gene: 3. CDR3 size: 14 residues. Germline assignment: CDR1 SNHLY and CDR2 FYNNEI. This chain's CDR3 is CASITGGSYNEQFF. The CDR3 DNA follows: TGTGCCAGCATCACGGGGGGCTCCTACAATGAGCAGTTCTTC.

The CDR3 DNA is TGTGCCAGCAGTTTAAGCGGAGGAGGGACCCAGTACTTC. It specifies CASSLSGGGTQYF. The chain links TRBV28 to TRBJ2-5; D may be TRBD2 (5 bases). V dropped 2 bases and J dropped 7 bases, with 11 bases sitting between them. The CDR3 is 13 residues long. From germline, CDR1 is MDHEN and CDR2 SYDVKM.

The rearrangement joins TRBV5-5 to TRBJ2-7, with D hard to call. Germline V gene data show CDR1 as SGHKS and CDR2 as YYEKEE (reference sequence). The CDR3 totals 11 residues. V was cut by 4 bases and J by 2 bases, with 4 bases left in between. This CDR3 reads CASSPAYEQYF. The DNA of the CDR3 is TGTGCCAGCAGCCCCGCCTACGAGCAGTACTTC.

The V and J genes are TRBV30 and TRBJ1-3, with 7 bases that match TRBD1. Unmatched junction bases numbered 5, after V lost 5 bases and J lost 1 base. The CDR3 consists of 14 residues. Germline loops: CDR1 GTSNPN, CDR2 SVGIG (reference sequence). The CDR3 nucleotides read TGTGCCTGGGACCCGGGACAGTCTGGAAACACCATATATTTT. Amino acids: CAWDPGQSGNTIYF.

V gene TRBV10-3 combines with J gene TRBJ1-6; D not certain. V gave up 4 bases and J gave up 5 bases, with 9 bases separating them. The CDR3 is made up of 14 amino acids. Germline V CDR1 and CDR2: ENHRY, SYGVKD. CDR3 residues: CAISVPENNSPLHF. The CDR3 coding sequence is TGTGCCATCAGTGTCCCTGAAAATAATTCACCCCTCCACTTT.

The rearrangement joins TRBV19 to TRBJ2-1, with 7 bases lining up with TRBD2. Unmatched junction bases numbered 19, after V lost 3 bases and J lost 5 bases. CDR1 LNHDA and CDR2 SQIVND come from the germline V gene (reference sequence). The CDR3 is made up of 19 amino acids. The CDR3 DNA follows: TGTGCCAGTAGTATTACCCAGCGGGATATCTATGAATGGGACAATGAGCAGTTCTTC. It yields the protein CASSITQRDIYEWDNEQFF. Drawing the rest from reference TRBV19 and TRBJ2-1, the complete variable domain is DGGITQSPKYLFRKEGQNVTLSCEQNLNHDAMYWYRQDPGQGLRLIYYSQIVNDFQKGDIAEGYSVSREKKESFPLTVTSAQKNPTAFYLCASSITQRDIYEWDNEQFFGPGTRLTVL.

The CDR3 sequence is CASSSPGTGHNEQFF. CDR3 nucleotide sequence: TGTGCCAGCAGTTCCCCCGGGACAGGACACAATGAGCAGTTCTTC. This chain links TRBV28 with TRBJ2-1; 8 nucleotides align to TRBD1. The CDR3 runs 15 residues. Germline trimming cut 4 bases from V and 5 bases from J; bases unmatched to any gene: 7. The germline V gene encodes CDR1 MDHEN and CDR2 SYDVKM.

In its sample, this clone was seen once. The rearrangement uses TRBV6-6 and TRBJ2-1; the match to TRBD2 covers 12 bases. Germline V gene data show CDR1 as MNHNY and CDR2 as SVGAGI (reference sequence). With 7 bases clipped from V and 9 bases from J, the junction kept 10 bases outside the gene matches. The CDR3 length is 15 residues. As DNA, the CDR3 is TGTGCCAGCAACGAGAGGACTAGCGGGACTTCTGAGCAGTTCTTC. Its protein is CASNERTSGTSEQFF.

J is TRBJ1-1 and V is TRBV28; possibly TRBD1 for D (6 bases). The germline V gene encodes CDR1 MDHEN and CDR2 SYDVKM. The CDR3 is made up of 14 amino acids. Trimming took off 6 bases at V and 1 base at J, with 12 bases between the two ends. The CDR3 protein is CASRKGGPNTEAFF. In DNA form, the CDR3 reads TGTGCCAGCAGGAAGGGGGGTCCGAACACTGAAGCTTTCTTT.

The V gene is TRBV28, the J gene TRBJ1-6; D call uncertain. V lost 6 bases and J 0 bases, leaving 12 bases between the germline ends. CDR1 is MDHEN and CDR2 is SYDVKM in the germline V gene. The CDR3 has 16 residues. The DNA of the CDR3 is TGTGCCAGCAGCAGCGCTGAAAGCTCCTATAATTCACCCCTCCACTTT. It codes for CASSSAESSYNSPLHF.

The chain carries TRBV18 and TRBJ2-1; 8 positions agree with TRBD2. The V gene's germline CDR1 is KGHSH and CDR2 LQKENI. The CDR3 totals 14 residues. The V segment lost 4 bases and the J segment 3 bases; nucleotides outside the gene matches: 2. CDR3 DNA sequence: TGTGCCAGCTCACGTAGCGGGGTCTACAATGAGCAGTTCTTC. It encodes CASSRSGVYNEQFF.

This chain links TRBV9 with TRBJ1-2, with 9 bases lining up with TRBD1. With V trimmed by 9 bases and J by 8 bases, 8 bases remained unmatched. The CDR3 sequence is 12 residues long. The germline V gene has CDR1 SGDLS and CDR2 YYNGEE. CDR3 bases: TGTGCCACCAGGGGACAGGGACGAGGCTACACCTTC. This translates into CATRGQGRGYTF.

This rearrangement joins TRBV15 to TRBJ1-4; D unresolved. Per the germline V gene, CDR1 is LNHNV and CDR2 is YYDKDF (reference sequence). V lost 3 bases, J lost 0 bases, and 11 bases lay in between. This CDR3 has 16 residues. This chain's CDR3 is CATSRGPRATNEKLFF. CDR3 DNA sequence: TGTGCCACCAGCAGGGGTCCTAGAGCAACTAATGAAAAACTGTTTTTT.

The chain has TRBV5-5 and TRBJ1-1; D remains ambiguous. Trimming pared 4 bases from V and 0 bases from J, leaving 19 bases between. The CDR3 runs to 17 residues. CDR1 SGHKS and CDR2 YYEKEE come from the germline V gene (reference sequence). The CDR3 nucleotides are TGTGCCAGCAGCCTTACCGTTCGGATCAACATGAACACTGAAGCTTTCTTT. This sequence encodes CASSLTVRINMNTEAFF.

This chain uses TRBV2 with TRBJ2-7, with 7 bases that match TRBD1. Germline assignment: CDR1 SNHLY and CDR2 FYNNEI. CDR3 size: 14 residues. Trimming cost V 0 bases and J 7 bases; bases outside gene matches: 6. DNA of the CDR3: TGTGCCAGCAGTGAAGCGTGGGCAGGGGGTGAGCAGTACTTC. Translation gives CASSEAWAGGEQYF. Complete variable domain (other parts from reference TRBV2 and TRBJ2-7): EPEVTQTPSHQVTQMGQEVILRCVPISNHLYFYWYRQILGQKVEFLVSFYNNEISEKSEIFDDQFSVERPDGSNFTLKIRSTKLEDSAMYFCASSEAWAGGEQYFGPGTRLTVT.

This sequence joins TRBV11-2 and TRBJ2-3; 7 nucleotides match TRBD1. CDR3 length: 13 amino acids. V trimming: 1 base; J trimming: 11 bases; junction bases outside the gene matches: 6. CDR1 and CDR2 from the germline V gene are SGHAT and FQNNGV. The CDR3 region is CASSLVTGTEQYF. The CDR3 DNA reads TGTGCCAGCAGCTTAGTTACCGGGACAGAGCAGTATTTT.

The CDR3 loop is CSGRQGKTQYF. The CDR3 nucleotides read TGCAGCGGGAGACAGGGGAAGACCCAGTACTTC. The chain joins TRBV29-1 to TRBJ2-5; 8 positions agree with TRBD1. The CDR3 has 11 residues. V was pared by 7 bases and J by 6 bases, with 4 bases of the junction left unmatched. Germline assignment: CDR1 SQVTM and CDR2 ANQGSEA.

This chain uses TRBV30 with TRBJ2-1; 7 nucleotides match TRBD1. Germline V gene lookup returns CDR1 GTSNPN and CDR2 SVGIG (reference sequence). The V gene end was trimmed by 5 bases and the J gene end by 4 bases; junction bases not matched to a gene: 11. CDR3 length equals 15 residues. The CDR3, as DNA: TGTGCCTGGCACCGGACCCGGGACAGATACAATGAGCAGTTCTTC. Amino acids: CAWHRTRDRYNEQFF.

V is TRBV4-1 and J is TRBJ2-1, with D perhaps assigned TRBD1 or TRBD2 (5 bases each). The CDR3 has 17 residues. V was shortened by 4 bases and J by 2 bases, with 18 bases between the two germline ends. CDR1 is MGHRA and CDR2 is YSYEKL in the germline V gene. The CDR3 DNA reads TGCGCCAGCAGCCTCAATGACGGGACGGATACCTACAATGAGCAGTTCTTC. This gives the protein CASSLNDGTDTYNEQFF.

With regard to this clone: The CDR3 does not close with the conserved phenylalanine or tryptophan, likely indicating a read error. J is TRBJ2-7 and V is TRBV5-1; D not certain. The CDR3 contains 12 residues. The germline gives CDR1 SGHRS, CDR2 YFSETQ. Trimming removed 1 base from V and 2 bases from J, with 4 bases in between. CDR3 protein: CASSLNTYEQYL. The CDR3 DNA reads TGCGCCAGCAGCTTGAATACCTACGAGCAGTACCTC.

A remark on this clone: The same CDR3 can be traced to other DNA sequences in this sample. The V call is TRBV11-2, the J call TRBJ2-3; D gene unclear. This CDR3 contains 12 residues. In germline, CDR1 is SGHAT, CDR2 FQNNGV. V was shortened by 1 base and J by 5 bases, with 4 bases between the two germline ends. The CDR3 reads CASSLVRDTQYF. In DNA, the CDR3 is TGTGCCAGCAGCTTAGTTCGAGATACGCAGTATTTT.

The CDR3 DNA reads as TGTGCCAGCAGCCCCGAATCGGGGAGCTCTGGAAACACCATATATTTT. It yields the protein CASSPESGSSGNTIYF. The chain joins TRBV7-2 to TRBJ1-3; D is unclear. Germline values: CDR1 SGHTA, CDR2 FQGNSA. The CDR3 is made up of 16 amino acids. Deletions cut 5 bases from V and 0 bases from J, with 14 bases between.

The chain couples TRBV4-3 to TRBJ1-1, with a weak D call TRBD1 (5 bases). V gave up 1 base and J gave up 10 bases, with 19 bases separating them. Germline loops: CDR1 LGHNA, CDR2 YSLEER. The CDR3 is 15 residues long. Here the CDR3 reads CASSQAGREFQVAFF. The CDR3, as DNA: TGCGCCAGCAGCCAAGCCGGCAGGGAATTTCAGGTAGCTTTCTTT.